Given below is one T cell receptor (beta chain) in context. This sample is part of a study of blood T cells in healthy people across ages. It was with a sample-barcoded 5' primer and a J-beta primer mix that a second PCR of roughly 6 to 12 cycles was run. TCRdb re-analysed the 5' RACE reads in MiXCR, keeping a single row per CDR3 protein. The sample records approximately 900,000 distinct CDR3 sequences, about 27% being singletons. This CDR3 is built from 16 residues. Looked up from germline, CDR1 is LGHNA and CDR2 is YSLEER. These data are also associated with another study on T cells of mothers and their children.

The rearrangement links TRBV4-3 to TRBJ2-5; perhaps TRBD1 as D (5 bases). The J call may be incorrect, as the DNA end agrees better with TRBJ2-7. The sample comprised blood. The receptor was isolated from a woman aged 40 to 50 in good health. Here the CDR3 DNA reads TGCGCCAGCAGCCTAAGGGTTGCAGGGCTCGGACACGAGCAGTACTTC. Amino acids: CASSLRVAGLGHEQYF.